Listed here is a single T cell receptor (beta chain). This sample was taken from a study of control samples from healthy donors and cancer patients. Some clones are missing from TCRdb's copy, which holds only in-frame ones; the method was immunoSEQ multiplex PCR. The table shows approximately 170,000 clones, with 88% occurring only once. Germline loops: CDR1 SGHTA, CDR2 FQGNSA. The CDR3 spans 11 residues. The germline V and J ends were trimmed by 0 bases and 10 bases, with 4 bases remaining between them. Material for sequencing was blood. The receptor comes from a woman aged 25 to 39 in good health. This rearrangement joins TRBV7-2 to TRBJ2-1; no clear D. The CDR3 loop is CASSLAREQFF. In DNA, the CDR3 is TGTGCCAGCAGCTTAGCGCGGGAGCAGTTCTTC.